This TCR beta chain was obtained from a study of CD8 T cells in ankylosing spondylitis (dated by TCRdb to about 2017). Looking at the study overall: T cell receptor beta repertoires were profiled in healthy donors and ankylosing spondylitis patients so that disease-linked TCR variants could be found. Peripheral blood samples were taken, and synovial fluid was additionally collected from ankylosing spondylitis patients. The whole study cohort included 108 healthy donors and 25 ankylosing spondylitis patients. Broad study findings and their caveats: Significant enrichment of the disease-linked clones was reported in matched synovial fluid samples from ankylosing spondylitis patients. The disease-linked clones showed a CD8+ phenotype and occurred at relatively low frequencies in peripheral blood. Some of the motif variants had been reported before in the synovial fluid and blood of reactive arthritis patients, a finding that suggests common disease-initiation mechanisms. Blood from ankylosing spondylitis patients appeared to be characterized by a TCR beta motif composed of roughly eight highly homologous amino acid variants.

The CDR3 sequence holds 14 residues, the cysteine and phenylalanine included. The entry retains the CDR3 DNA only, 42 bases that are in frame from base 1. Trimming takes 5 bases off V and 8 bases off J; junction bases not matched to a gene: 9. Per the germline V gene, SGHNT is the CDR1 and YENEEA is the CDR2. About this clonotype: It has no known antigen specificity. It has no much larger one-base neighbor in the sample; base qualities were not kept.

Synovial fluid samples were matched to blood samples from the same ankylosing spondylitis patients. TCRdb names Illumina HiSeq 2500 as the instrument used. Quantitative 5'-RACE with molecular barcodes was the method used to prepare the TCR beta libraries. In the paper's pipeline: To identify disease-linked TCR variants, a new computational method was used, one built on a probabilistic model of VDJ rearrangement. TCRdb passed the public sequencing reads through fastp at Q25 and MiXCR, retaining productive beta sequences. Duplicate CDR3 protein sequences are folded into a single record with the most common DNA and genes. TCRdb assigned the V and J calls; the authors' analysis was not used. This sample has some 130,000 distinct CDR3 sequences in its table, and approximately 8.4% of those were observed once. Of the sample, about 7.1% falls within the top ten clones.

This receptor chain uses TRBV11-3 and TRBJ2-4; TRBD1 matches 7 bases in the middle. The receptor's source is a male donor with ankylosing spondylitis. Material for sequencing was synovial fluid, either unsorted or a sorted T cell fraction (not recorded which). The CDR3 reads CASSPHRGNDIQYF. The base sequence is TGTGCCAGCAGCCCTCACAGGGGCAACGACATTCAGTACTTC.